This T cell receptor (beta chain) was profiled in a study of blood T cell repertoires in COVID-19. On the study more broadly: T cells, B-cell-depleted T cells, or PBMCs provided the cDNA or gDNA that served as material.

This clone was counted ten times or more. Germline V lookup: CDR1 MGHRA, CDR2 YSYEKL. The CDR3 sequence is 14 residues long. V lost 8 bases to trimming and J lost 2 bases, with 13 bases between them. This table comes from immunoSEQ multiplex PCR, and its TCRdb copy is limited to in-frame clones, with some not included. The sample consists of approximately 170,000 clones, about four fifths of them appearing once. The V and J genes are TRBV4-1 and TRBJ1-5; D not resolved. The sequenced sample consisted of peripheral blood. The receptor's source is a woman between 65 and 79 years old who had recovered from COVID-19. The CDR3 bases are TGCGCCAGCCGATGGGAGGTTGGCAATCAGCCCCAGCATTTT. It is translated as CASRWEVGNQPQHF.